These 3 T cell receptor beta chains came from one sample sequenced in a study of cytomegalovirus exposure and HLA in healthy donors (dated by TCRdb to about 2017). The method was the immunoSEQ multiplex PCR assay. This is the immuneACCESS table as TCRdb keeps it, with only in-frame sequences that have V and J called. A part of the clones is gone; compared with another copy, unresolved V genes explain less than half, and the rest is unexplained. Recorded for this sample are 130,000 to 150,000 clones; 70% to 90% of them occurred a single time. Jointly, the top ten make up roughly 6.5% of the sample. Specimen: PBMCs. The receptors shown here come from a woman under 40 in good health and CMV-seropositive.

This sequence joins TRBV28 and TRBJ2-5, with 8 bases fitting TRBD1. In germline, CDR1 is MDHEN, CDR2 SYDVKM. The CDR3 contains 14 residues. V dropped 6 bases and J dropped 5; count of bases not matched to a gene: 8. CDR3 region: CASRDRVIIETQYF. As DNA, the CDR3 is TGTGCCAGCAGGGACAGGGTAATAATTGAGACCCAGTACTTC.

The V call is TRBV6-1, the J call TRBJ1-4, with 9 bases lining up with TRBD1. CDR1 and CDR2 (germline): MNHNS, SASEGT. Trimming at V came to 6 bases and at J to 6 bases, leaving 8 bases not matched to a gene. The CDR3 consists of 15 residues. The CDR3 is CASSNVRQGDEKLFF. In DNA, the CDR3 is TGTGCCAGCAGCAACGTCCGACAGGGGGATGAAAAACTGTTTTTT.

This sequence joins TRBV4-2 and TRBJ1-4, with D hard to call. Germline V CDR1 and CDR2: LGHNA, YNFKEQ. Trimming took 3 bases from V and 2 from J, leaving 10 bases between them. The CDR3 length is 15 residues. CDR3 loop: CASSHLFRTNEKLFF. The CDR3 region has the DNA TGTGCCAGCAGCCATCTATTTCGGACTAATGAAAAACTGTTTTTT.